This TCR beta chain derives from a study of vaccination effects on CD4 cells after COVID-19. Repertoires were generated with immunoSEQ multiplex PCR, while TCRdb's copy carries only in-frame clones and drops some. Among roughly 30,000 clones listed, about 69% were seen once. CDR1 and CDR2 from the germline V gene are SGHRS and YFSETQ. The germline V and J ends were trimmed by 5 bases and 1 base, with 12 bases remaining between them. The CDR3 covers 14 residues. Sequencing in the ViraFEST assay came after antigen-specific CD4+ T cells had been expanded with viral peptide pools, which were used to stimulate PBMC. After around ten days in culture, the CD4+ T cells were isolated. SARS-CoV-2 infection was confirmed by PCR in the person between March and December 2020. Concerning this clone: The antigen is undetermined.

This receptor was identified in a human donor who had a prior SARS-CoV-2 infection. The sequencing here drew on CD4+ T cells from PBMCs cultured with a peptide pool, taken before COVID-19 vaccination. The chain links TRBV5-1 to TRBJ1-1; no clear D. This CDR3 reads CASRRHLQNTEAFF. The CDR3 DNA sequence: TGCGCCAGCAGGAGGCACCTCCAGAACACTGAAGCTTTCTTT.